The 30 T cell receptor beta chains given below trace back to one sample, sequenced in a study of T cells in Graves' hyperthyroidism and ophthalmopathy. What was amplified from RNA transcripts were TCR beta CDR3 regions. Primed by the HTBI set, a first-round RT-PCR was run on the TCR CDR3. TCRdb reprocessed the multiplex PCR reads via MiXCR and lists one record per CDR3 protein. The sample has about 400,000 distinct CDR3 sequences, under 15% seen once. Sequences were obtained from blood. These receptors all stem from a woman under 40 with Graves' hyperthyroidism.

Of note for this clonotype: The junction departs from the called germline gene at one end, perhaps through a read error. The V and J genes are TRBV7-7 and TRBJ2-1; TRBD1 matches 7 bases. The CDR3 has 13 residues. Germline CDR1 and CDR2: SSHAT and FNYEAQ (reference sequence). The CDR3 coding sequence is TGTGCTAGCAGCCGTCACAGGGGCGATGAGCAGTTCTTC. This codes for CASSRHRGDEQFF.

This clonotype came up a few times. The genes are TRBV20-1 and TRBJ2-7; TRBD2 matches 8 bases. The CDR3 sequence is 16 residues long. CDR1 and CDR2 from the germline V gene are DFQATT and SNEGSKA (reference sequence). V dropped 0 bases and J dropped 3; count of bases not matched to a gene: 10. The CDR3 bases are TGCAGTGCTAGAGATCCGCGCACTAGCGGACTCTACGAGCAGTACTTC. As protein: CSARDPRTSGLYEQYF.

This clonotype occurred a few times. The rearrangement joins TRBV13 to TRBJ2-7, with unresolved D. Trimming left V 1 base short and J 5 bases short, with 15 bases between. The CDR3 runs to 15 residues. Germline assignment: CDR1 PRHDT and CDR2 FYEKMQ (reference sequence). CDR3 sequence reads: CASSLEPGRFNEQYF. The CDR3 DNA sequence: TGTGCCAGCAGCTTAGAGCCTGGCCGATTTAACGAGCAGTACTTC.

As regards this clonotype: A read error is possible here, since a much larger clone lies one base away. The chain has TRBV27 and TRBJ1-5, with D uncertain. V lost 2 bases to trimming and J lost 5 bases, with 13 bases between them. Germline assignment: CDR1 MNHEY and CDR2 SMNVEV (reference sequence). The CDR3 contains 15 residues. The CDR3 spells CASSLNIGGHQPQHF. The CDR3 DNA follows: TGTGCCAGCAGTTTAAATATTGGAGGGCATCAGCCCCAGCATTTT.

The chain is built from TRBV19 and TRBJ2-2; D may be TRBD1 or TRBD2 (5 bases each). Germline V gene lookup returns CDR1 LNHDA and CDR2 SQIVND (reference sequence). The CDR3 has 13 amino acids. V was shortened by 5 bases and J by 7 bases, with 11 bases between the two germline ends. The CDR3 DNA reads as TGTGCCAGTAGTGTAGGGACGAGCGGGGAGCTGTTTTTT. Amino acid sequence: CASSVGTSGELFF.

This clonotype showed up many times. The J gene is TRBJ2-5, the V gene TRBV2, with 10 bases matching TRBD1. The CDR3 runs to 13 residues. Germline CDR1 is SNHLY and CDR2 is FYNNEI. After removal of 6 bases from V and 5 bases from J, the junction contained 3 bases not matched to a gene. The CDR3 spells CASRTGGAETQYF. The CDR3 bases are TGTGCCAGCAGGACAGGGGGCGCGGAGACCCAGTACTTC.

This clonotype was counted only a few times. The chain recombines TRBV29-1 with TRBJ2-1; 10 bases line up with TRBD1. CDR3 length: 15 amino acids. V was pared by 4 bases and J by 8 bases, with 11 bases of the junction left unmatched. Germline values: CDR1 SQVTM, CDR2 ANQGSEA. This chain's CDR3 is CSVGIRDRGPYEQFF. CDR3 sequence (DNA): TGCAGCGTTGGAATCCGGGACAGGGGCCCATATGAGCAGTTCTTC.

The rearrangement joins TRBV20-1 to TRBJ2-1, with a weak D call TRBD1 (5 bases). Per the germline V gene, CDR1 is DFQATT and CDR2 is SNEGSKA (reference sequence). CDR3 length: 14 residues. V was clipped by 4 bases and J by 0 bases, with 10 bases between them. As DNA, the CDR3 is TGCAGTGCTACCAGGACATCCTCCTACAATGAGCAGTTCTTC. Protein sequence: CSATRTSSYNEQFF.

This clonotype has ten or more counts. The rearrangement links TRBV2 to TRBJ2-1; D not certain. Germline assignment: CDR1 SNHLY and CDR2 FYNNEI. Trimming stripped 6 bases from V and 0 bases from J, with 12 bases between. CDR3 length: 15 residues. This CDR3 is CASSPGQSSYNEQFF. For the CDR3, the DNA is TGTGCCAGCAGCCCCGGGCAGAGCTCCTACAATGAGCAGTTCTTC. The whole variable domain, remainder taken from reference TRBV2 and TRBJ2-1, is EPEVTQTPSHQVTQMGQEVILRCVPISNHLYFYWYRQILGQKVEFLVSFYNNEISEKSEIFDDQFSVERPDGSNFTLKIRSTKLEDSAMYFCASSPGQSSYNEQFFGPGTRLTVL.

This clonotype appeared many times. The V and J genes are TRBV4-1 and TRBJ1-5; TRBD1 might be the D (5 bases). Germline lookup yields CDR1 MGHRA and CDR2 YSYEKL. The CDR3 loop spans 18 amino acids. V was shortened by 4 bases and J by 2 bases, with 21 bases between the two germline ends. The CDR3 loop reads CASSLVYPGLFGNQPQHF. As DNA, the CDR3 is TGCGCCAGCAGCCTCGTATACCCAGGGTTATTCGGCAATCAGCCCCAGCATTTT.

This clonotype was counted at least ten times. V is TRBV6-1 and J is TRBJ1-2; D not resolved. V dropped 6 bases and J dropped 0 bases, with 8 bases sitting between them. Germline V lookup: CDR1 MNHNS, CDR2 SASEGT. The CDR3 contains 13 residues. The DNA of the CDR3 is TGTGCCAGCAGCGCGGGAGCTAACTATGGCTACACCTTC. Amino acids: CASSAGANYGYTF.

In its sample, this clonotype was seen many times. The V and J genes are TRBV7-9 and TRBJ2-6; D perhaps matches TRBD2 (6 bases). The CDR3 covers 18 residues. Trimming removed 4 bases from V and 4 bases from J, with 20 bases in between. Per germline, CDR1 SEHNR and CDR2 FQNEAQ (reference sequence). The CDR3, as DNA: TGTGCCAGCAGCTCCGGAGGGGCAGGGTTAGCCGGGGCCAACGTCCTGACTTTC. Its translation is CASSSGGAGLAGANVLTF.

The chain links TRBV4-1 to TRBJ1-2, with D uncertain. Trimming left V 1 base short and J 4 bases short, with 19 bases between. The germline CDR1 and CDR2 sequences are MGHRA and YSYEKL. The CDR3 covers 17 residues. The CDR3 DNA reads TGCGCCAGCAGCCAAGGCTGGCTTACCGGTAGCTTCTATGGCTACACCTTC. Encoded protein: CASSQGWLTGSFYGYTF.

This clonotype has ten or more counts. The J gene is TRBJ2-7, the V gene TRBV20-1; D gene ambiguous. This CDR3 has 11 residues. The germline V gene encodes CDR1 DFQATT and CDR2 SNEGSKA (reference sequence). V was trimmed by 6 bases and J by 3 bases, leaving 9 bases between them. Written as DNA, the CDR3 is TGCAGTGCCAGCTTGGGCTACGAGCAGTACTTC. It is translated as CSASLGYEQYF.

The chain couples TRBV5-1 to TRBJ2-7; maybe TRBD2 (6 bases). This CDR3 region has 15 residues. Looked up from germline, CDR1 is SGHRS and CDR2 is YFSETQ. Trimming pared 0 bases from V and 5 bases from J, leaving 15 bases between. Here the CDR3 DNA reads TGCGCCAGCAGCTTGGGTGGCGGGAAGTACGACGAGCAGTACTTC. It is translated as CASSLGGGKYDEQYF.

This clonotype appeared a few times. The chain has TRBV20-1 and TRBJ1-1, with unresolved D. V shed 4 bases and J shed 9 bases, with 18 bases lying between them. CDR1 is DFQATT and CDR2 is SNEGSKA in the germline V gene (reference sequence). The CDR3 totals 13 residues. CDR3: CSANPTAKSKAFF. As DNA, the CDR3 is TGCAGTGCTAACCCCACAGCCAAAAGTAAAGCTTTCTTT.

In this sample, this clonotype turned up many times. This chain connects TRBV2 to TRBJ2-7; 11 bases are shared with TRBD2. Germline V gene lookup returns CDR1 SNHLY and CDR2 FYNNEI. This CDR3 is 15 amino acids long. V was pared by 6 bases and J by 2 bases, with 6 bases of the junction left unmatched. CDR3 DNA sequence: TGTGCCAGCAGGGAGGGACTAGCGGACGCCTACGAGCAGTACTTC. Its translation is CASREGLADAYEQYF.

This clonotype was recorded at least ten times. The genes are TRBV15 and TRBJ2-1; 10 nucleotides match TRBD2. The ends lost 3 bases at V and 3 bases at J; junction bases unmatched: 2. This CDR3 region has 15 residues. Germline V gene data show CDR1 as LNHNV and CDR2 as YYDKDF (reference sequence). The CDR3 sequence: CATSRKREGYNEQFF. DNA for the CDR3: TGTGCCACCAGCAGGAAGCGGGAGGGCTACAATGAGCAGTTCTTC.

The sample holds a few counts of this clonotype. The CDR3 DNA reads TGTGCCAGCAGCTCAATGGGAGGAAGGGGCACAGATACGCAGTATTTT. Amino acids: CASSSMGGRGTDTQYF. The chain uses TRBV3-1 and TRBJ2-3; TRBD2 might be the D (6 bases). Trimming stripped 5 bases from V and 1 base from J, with 16 bases between. This CDR3 has 16 amino acids. Germline V gene lookup returns CDR1 LGHDT and CDR2 YNNKEL (reference sequence).

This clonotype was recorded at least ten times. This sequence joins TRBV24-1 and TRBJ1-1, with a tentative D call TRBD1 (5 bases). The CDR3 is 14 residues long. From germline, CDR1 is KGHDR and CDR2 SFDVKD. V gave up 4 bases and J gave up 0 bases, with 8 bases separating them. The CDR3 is CATSDPRVNTEAFF. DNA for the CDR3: TGTGCCACCAGTGACCCCAGGGTGAACACTGAAGCTTTCTTT.

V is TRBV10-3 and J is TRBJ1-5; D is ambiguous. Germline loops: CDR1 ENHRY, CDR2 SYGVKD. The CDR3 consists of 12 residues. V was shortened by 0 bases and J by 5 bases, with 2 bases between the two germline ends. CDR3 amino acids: CAISESYQPQHF. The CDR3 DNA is TGTGCCATCAGTGAGTCATATCAGCCCCAGCATTTT.

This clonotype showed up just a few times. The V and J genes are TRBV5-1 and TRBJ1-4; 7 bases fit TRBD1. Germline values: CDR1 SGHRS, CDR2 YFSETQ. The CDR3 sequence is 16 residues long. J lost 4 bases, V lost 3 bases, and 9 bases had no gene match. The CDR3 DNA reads TGCGCCAGCAGCTGGGGAATGGGACAGTTTAATGAAAAACTGTTTTTT. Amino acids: CASSWGMGQFNEKLFF.

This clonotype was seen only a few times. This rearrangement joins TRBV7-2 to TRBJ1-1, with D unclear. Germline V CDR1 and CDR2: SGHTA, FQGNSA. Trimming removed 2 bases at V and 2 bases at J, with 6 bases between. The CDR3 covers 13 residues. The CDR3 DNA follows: TGTGCCAGCAGCTTACCTCCCAACACTGAAGCTTTCTTT. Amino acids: CASSLPPNTEAFF.

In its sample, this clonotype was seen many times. CDR3 protein: CASSSGSVYEQYF. The CDR3 nucleotides read TGTGCCAGCAGTTCCGGGAGTGTGTACGAGCAGTACTTC. The chain carries TRBV27 and TRBJ2-7, with a weak D call TRBD2 (6 bases). The germline gives CDR1 MNHEY, CDR2 SMNVEV (reference sequence). CDR3 length: 13 residues. Deletions cut 4 bases from V and 4 bases from J, with 11 bases between.

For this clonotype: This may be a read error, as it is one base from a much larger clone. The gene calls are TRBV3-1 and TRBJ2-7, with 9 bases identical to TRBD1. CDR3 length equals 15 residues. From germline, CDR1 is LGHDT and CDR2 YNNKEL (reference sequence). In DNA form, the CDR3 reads TGTGCCAGCAGCCAAGATCCGGGACAGGGTTACGGGCAGTACTTC. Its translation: CASSQDPGQGYGQYF.

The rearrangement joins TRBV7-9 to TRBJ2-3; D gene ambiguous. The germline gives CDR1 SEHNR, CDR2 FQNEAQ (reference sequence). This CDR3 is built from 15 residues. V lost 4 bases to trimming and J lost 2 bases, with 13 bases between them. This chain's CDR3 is CASSSSGWATDTQYF. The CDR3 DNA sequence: TGTGCCAGCAGCTCCTCCGGGTGGGCCACAGATACGCAGTATTTT. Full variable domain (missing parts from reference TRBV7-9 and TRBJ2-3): DTGVSQNPRHKITKRGQNVTFRCDPISEHNRLYWYRQTLGQGPEFLTYFQNEAQLEKSRLLSDRFSAERPKGSFSTLEIQRTEQGDSAMYLCASSSSGWATDTQYFGPGTRLTVL.

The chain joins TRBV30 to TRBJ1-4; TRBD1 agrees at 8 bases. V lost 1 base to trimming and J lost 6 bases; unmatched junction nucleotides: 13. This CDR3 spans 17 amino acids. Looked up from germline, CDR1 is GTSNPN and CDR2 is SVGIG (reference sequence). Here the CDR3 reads CAWSGFRAGGWDEKLFF. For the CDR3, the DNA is TGTGCCTGGAGTGGTTTCAGAGCAGGGGGCTGGGATGAAAAACTGTTTTTT.

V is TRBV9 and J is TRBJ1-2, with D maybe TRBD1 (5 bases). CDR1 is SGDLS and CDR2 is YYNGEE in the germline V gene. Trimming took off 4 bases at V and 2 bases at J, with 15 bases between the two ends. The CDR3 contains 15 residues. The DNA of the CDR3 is TGTGCCAGCAGCTCCCCGCTGGGACGGAACTATGGCTACACCTTC. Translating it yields CASSSPLGRNYGYTF.

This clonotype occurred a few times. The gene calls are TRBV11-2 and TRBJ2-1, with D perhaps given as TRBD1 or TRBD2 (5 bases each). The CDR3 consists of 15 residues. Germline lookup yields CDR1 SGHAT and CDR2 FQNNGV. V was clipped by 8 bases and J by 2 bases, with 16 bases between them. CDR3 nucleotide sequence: TGTGCCAGCTCAGTAGGGGAGAGGGCCTACAATGAGCAGTTCTTC. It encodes CASSVGERAYNEQFF.

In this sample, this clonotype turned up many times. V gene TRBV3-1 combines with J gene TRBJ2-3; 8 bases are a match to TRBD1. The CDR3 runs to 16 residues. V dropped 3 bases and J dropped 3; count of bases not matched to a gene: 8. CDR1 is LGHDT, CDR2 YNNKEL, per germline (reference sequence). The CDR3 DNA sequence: TGTGCCAGCAGCCACACAGGGGGAAAGATAACAGATACGCAGTATTTT. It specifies CASSHTGGKITDTQYF.